These T cell receptor beta chains were read from a single sample in a study of shared clonotypes between healthy human individuals. Profiling relied on immunoSEQ multiplex PCR, and the TCRdb table lists in-frame clones only, not all of them. This table has about 980,000 clones, roughly 72% appearing once. Sequencing used memory CD4+ T cells sorted from blood. These receptors all come from a man younger than 30 in good health. Both conserved end residues are part of each CDR3. The D gene is left open where the match is weak. The size entry is marked missing in some rows and otherwise reads once, few, many or a size class.

d_call j_call v_call clone_size cdr3_aa cdr3_nt
TRBD2 TRBJ2-5 TRBV9 - CASSARGGSLETQYF TGTGCCAGCAGCGCCCGGGGCGGGAGTTTAGAGACCCAGTACTTC
- TRBJ2-7 TRBV5-1 few CASSSNTIEGLEQYF TGCGCCAGCAGCTCGAACACCATAGAGGGTCTCGAGCAGTACTTC
- TRBJ1-1 TRBV5-1 - CASSLGGMNTEAFF TGCGCCAGCAGCTTGGGTGGTATGAACACTGAAGCTTTCTTT
TRBD1 TRBJ1-6 TRBV6-5 few CASSRDSNSPLHF TGTGCCAGCAGCCGGGACAGTAATTCACCCCTCCACTTT
TRBD1 TRBJ1-2 TRBV7-2 few CASSPDRDLRGYTF TGTGCCAGCAGCCCAGACAGGGATTTGCGCGGCTACACCTTC
- TRBJ1-6 TRBV7-9 - CASSRDSPLHF TGTGCCAGCAGCCGCGATTCACCCCTCCACTTT
- TRBJ2-5 TRBV4-1 - CASSQNQAETQYF TGCGCCAGCAGCCAAAACCAGGCAGAGACCCAGTACTTC
- TRBJ1-6 TRBV9 - CASSVEPGANSPLHF TGTGCCAGCAGCGTAGAACCAGGTGCCAATTCACCCCTCCACTTT
- TRBJ2-7 TRBV7-2 once CASSLDGSTMEQYF TGTGCCAGCAGCTTAGACGGGTCTACGATGGAGCAGTACTTC
- TRBJ1-6 TRBV15 - CATSRDRTVYNSPLHF TGTGCCACCAGCAGAGATAGAACCGTCTATAATTCACCCCTCCACTTT
- TRBJ1-4 TRBV18 once CASSPIRGASEKLFF TGTGCCAGCTCACCCATTCGCGGGGCGTCGGAAAAACTGTTTTTT
TRBD1 TRBJ2-7 TRBV6-5 - CASSEQGGRYEQYF TGTGCCAGCAGTGAACAAGGGGGCCGGTACGAGCAGTACTTC
- TRBJ1-5 TRBV7-8 - CASSLRGQGSGLGNQPQHF TGTGCCAGCAGCTTAAGGGGTCAGGGGTCGGGTTTGGGCAATCAGCCCCAGCATTTT
TRBD1 TRBJ2-2 TRBV30 - CAWTGQGAGELFF TGTGCCTGGACGGGACAGGGTGCCGGGGAGCTGTTTTTT
- TRBJ2-3 TRBV6-5 - CASRPPGSDTQYF TGTGCCAGCAGGCCACCGGGTTCAGATACGCAGTATTTT
- TRBJ2-3 TRBV2 - CASSASLADTQYF TGTGCCAGCAGTGCCTCCCTAGCTGATACGCAGTATTTT
TRBD1 TRBJ2-5 TRBV7-8 - CASRTDRVQETQYF TGTGCCAGCAGAACGGACAGGGTCCAAGAGACCCAGTACTTC
- TRBJ2-5 TRBV2 - CASSDRGRETQYF TGTGCCAGCAGTGACAGAGGGCGGGAGACCCAGTACTTC
TRBD1 TRBJ2-4 TRBV18 - CASSSGQIAKNIQYF TGTGCCAGCTCTTCGGGACAGATAGCCAAAAACATTCAGTACTTC
- TRBJ1-5 TRBV28 once CASGHNQPQHF TGTGCCAGCGGGCACAATCAGCCCCAGCATTTT
TRBD2 TRBJ2-3 TRBV2 - CASTGTSGVGTDTQYF TGTGCCAGCACCGGGACTAGCGGCGTCGGCACAGATACGCAGTATTTT
TRBD2 TRBJ2-1 TRBV18 - CASSSGLAGANEQFF TGTGCCAGCTCATCAGGACTAGCGGGAGCCAATGAGCAGTTCTTC
- TRBJ1-6 TRBV27 - CASSLGRAGSYNSPLHF TGTGCCAGCAGTTTAGGACGAGCGGGGTCCTATAATTCACCCCTCCACTTT
- TRBJ2-1 TRBV7-2 - CASSPRRGGNEQFF TGTGCCAGCAGCCCCCGCCGTGGGGGCAATGAGCAGTTCTTC
TRBD1 TRBJ2-4 TRBV2 - CASSHQEGQELIKNIQYF TGTGCCAGCAGCCACCAGGAAGGACAGGAACTTATCAAAAACATTCAGTACTTC
TRBD1 TRBJ1-5 TRBV18 - CASSGTGGNQPQHF TGTGCCAGCTCGGGGACAGGGGGGAATCAGCCCCAGCATTTT
TRBD2 TRBJ2-7 TRBV6-5 - CASSPGFAGGYEQYF TGTGCCAGCAGTCCCGGCTTTGCGGGAGGCTACGAGCAGTACTTC
- TRBJ2-3 TRBV7-6 - CASSVGGAPDTQYF TGTGCCAGCAGCGTGGGGGGGGCCCCAGATACGCAGTATTTT
- TRBJ1-1 TRBV9 once CASSVGQGYTEAFF TGTGCCAGCAGCGTAGGGCAGGGGTACACTGAAGCTTTCTTT
TRBD1 TRBJ1-4 TRBV5-4 - CASSSPGQGKEKLFF TGTGCCAGCAGCTCACCGGGACAGGGTAAAGAAAAACTGTTTTTT
- TRBJ1-6 TRBV2 - CASTRGNSPLHF TGTGCCAGCACGAGGGGTAATTCACCCCTCCACTTT
- TRBJ1-1 TRBV7-2 - CASSLGELNTEAFF TGTGCCAGCAGCCTTGGAGAATTGAACACTGAAGCTTTCTTT
TRBD2 TRBJ2-3 TRBV6-1 - CASNPSGGRTDTQYF TGTGCCAGCAACCCTAGCGGGGGGCGCACAGATACGCAGTATTTT
- TRBJ1-6 TRBV6-1 - CASVEAGLHSPLHF TGTGCCAGCGTGGAGGCGGGCCTGCATTCACCCCTCCACTTT
- TRBJ2-1 TRBV14 - CASSQDLGSWNEQFF TGTGCCAGCAGCCAAGATCTGGGGAGCTGGAATGAGCAGTTCTTC
- TRBJ2-5 TRBV11-2 few CASSLVDETQYF TGTGCCAGCAGCTTAGTGGATGAGACCCAGTACTTC
- TRBJ1-5 TRBV5-1 - CASSVDWNQPQHF TGCGCCAGCAGCGTGGACTGGAATCAGCCCCAGCATTTT
- TRBJ1-1 TRBV30 few CAWSSIVLNTEAFF TGTGCCTGGAGCTCGATCGTACTGAACACTGAAGCTTTCTTT
- TRBJ1-5 TRBV28 - CASCGTAPQPQHF TGTGCCAGTTGCGGGACCGCGCCTCAGCCCCAGCATTTT
TRBD2 TRBJ2-1 TRBV4-3 few CASSQEVASGRGNEQFF TGCGCCAGCAGCCAAGAAGTAGCTAGCGGGAGGGGCAATGAGCAGTTCTTC
- TRBJ2-5 TRBV7-9 - CASSKGGYQETQYF TGTGCCAGCAGCAAGGGGGGGTACCAAGAGACCCAGTACTTC
- TRBJ1-1 TRBV18 - CASSHFPPRDDTEAFF TGTGCCAGCTCCCATTTCCCCCCCCGGGACGACACTGAAGCTTTCTTT
TRBD1 TRBJ1-2 TRBV7-7 - CASSFTSGGLGYGYTF TGTGCTAGCAGCTTTACGTCAGGGGGTCTTGGCTATGGCTACACCTTC
- TRBJ2-4 TRBV6-5 once CASSYRAGLAKNIQYF TGTGCCAGCAGTTACAGGGCGGGACTAGCCAAAAACATTCAGTACTTC
TRBD1 TRBJ2-7 TRBV13 - CASSSRDRGSEQYF TGTGCCAGCAGCTCCCGGGACAGGGGGAGCGAGCAGTACTTC
- TRBJ1-1 TRBV9 - CASSVEWGHTEAFF TGTGCCAGCAGCGTAGAATGGGGCCACACTGAAGCTTTCTTT
- TRBJ1-2 TRBV7-9 once CASSPGADYGYTF TGTGCCAGCAGCCCAGGGGCAGACTATGGCTACACCTTC
- TRBJ1-4 TRBV7-2 - CASSPSRAEEKLFF TGTGCCAGCAGCCCTAGCAGGGCGGAGGAAAAACTGTTTTTT
TRBD2 TRBJ2-5 TRBV15 - CATSTRTGGSQETQYF TGTGCCACCAGCACCCGGACGGGGGGGTCCCAAGAGACCCAGTACTTC
TRBD1 TRBJ2-7 TRBV27 once CASRLPGQGGNYEQYF TGTGCCAGCAGACTCCCCGGACAGGGGGGAAATTACGAGCAGTACTTC
TRBD1 TRBJ2-7 TRBV6-1 once CATMRTGTREQYF TGTGCCACCATGAGGACAGGGACCCGCGAGCAGTACTTC